Listed below are T cell receptor beta chains from one sample, sequenced in a study of T-cell memory formation after mild COVID-19. Via MiXCR, TCRdb re-called the 5' RACE reads, giving one row per CDR3 protein. The repertoire holds about 150,000 distinct CDR3 sequences, with more than 12% as singletons. Material for sequencing was PBMCs or a T cell subset sorted from them (not recorded which). The receptor source for this set is an adult woman who had mild COVID-19 (a few samples of this study predate the infection). Cell type and time point are not known. CDR3s include the opening cysteine and the closing phenylalanine or tryptophan. Each record gives: CDR3 DNA, CDR3 protein, V gene, clone size, J gene, D gene. D genes are given only for firm matches. The size of a clone is reported for some rows only, either as once, few or many, or as a class for expanded clones.

TGTGCCAGCAGAGGAGGTAGTCAAGCGGGAGTTCGGGGGGGGCAGTTCTTC | CASRGGSQAGVRGGQFF | TRBV3-1 | NA | TRBJ2-1 | TRBD2
TGTGCCAGCAGTGAAATAGGAACAGATACGCAGTATTTT | CASSEIGTDTQYF | TRBV6-1 | few | TRBJ2-3 | NA
TGTGCCAGCAGTTTCGCGGGGGCCGCCCCCAATGAGCAGTTCTTC | CASSFAGAAPNEQFF | TRBV12-3/TRBV12-4 | few | TRBJ2-1 | NA
TGCGCCAGCAGCCAAGAGCCGGGATTGGGCACAGATACGCAGTATTTT | CASSQEPGLGTDTQYF | TRBV4-3 | few | TRBJ2-3 | NA
TGCGCCAGCAGCTTGGCCGGAACTTTAGGGGAGACCCAGTACTTC | CASSLAGTLGETQYF | TRBV5-1 | few | TRBJ2-5 | NA
TGTGCCAGCAGTCCTATCCTTAGACCTGGAAACACCATATATTTT | CASSPILRPGNTIYF | TRBV28 | few | TRBJ1-3 | NA
TGCAGCGTTGAAGAACCTAGCGGCTACGAGCAGTACTTC | CSVEEPSGYEQYF | TRBV29-1 | many | TRBJ2-7 | TRBD2
TGTGCCAGCAGTTTAAACAGGGGGCTGAACACTGAAGCTTTCTTT | CASSLNRGLNTEAFF | TRBV12-3/TRBV12-4 | few | TRBJ1-1 | TRBD1
TGCGCCAGCAGCCAAGGACAGGGGGTCGCTGAAGCTTTCTTT | CASSQGQGVAEAFF | TRBV4-1 | few | TRBJ1-1 | TRBD1
TGTGCCAGCAGTTTCAGTCAGTATAGCAATCAGCCCCAGCATTTT | CASSFSQYSNQPQHF | TRBV12-3/TRBV12-4 | few | TRBJ1-5 | NA
TGTGCCAGCACCACGGAAGAGACCCAGTACTTC | CASTTEETQYF | TRBV2 | few | TRBJ2-5 | NA
TGTGCCAGCAGTTACTCCGGGGGCCCCAATCAGCCCCAGCATTTT | CASSYSGGPNQPQHF | TRBV6-5 | few | TRBJ1-5 | NA
TGTGCCAGCAGCTTAAGTGTGAGATGGGATGAGCAGTTCTTC | CASSLSVRWDEQFF | TRBV11-3 | NA | TRBJ2-1 | NA
TGTGCCAGCCCGTCTCCGGGGAGCTCGTCCTACGAGCAGTACTTC | CASPSPGSSSYEQYF | TRBV7-2 | NA | TRBJ2-7 | NA